These 30 T cell receptor beta chains came from one sample sequenced in a study of T cells in Graves' hyperthyroidism and ophthalmopathy. Amplified TCR beta CDR3 regions came from RNA transcripts. The study used the HTBI primer set for a first-round RT-PCR of the TCR CDR3. MiXCR was run by TCRdb on the multiplex PCR reads, yielding one entry per CDR3 protein. Found here are 600,000 or so distinct CDR3 sequences, around 45% of them singletons; the top ten hold approximately 8.2%. Material: peripheral blood or thyroid tissue (not recorded which). The receptors here all came from a woman younger than 35 with Graves' hyperthyroidism.

This sequence joins TRBV7-1 and TRBJ1-6; D gene unclear. TRBV7-1 is treated as an ORF (open reading frame) with a function not yet certain. The germline V and J ends were trimmed by 3 bases and 5 bases, with 8 bases remaining between them. There are 14 residues in the CDR3. CDR3 in amino acids: CASSSTAHNSPLHF. In DNA, the CDR3 is TGTGCCAGCAGCTCGACGGCTCATAATTCACCCCTCCACTTT.

There are a few counts of this clonotype. This chain links TRBV7-9 with TRBJ2-7, with TRBD2 identical over 11 bases. This CDR3 region has 15 residues. Trimming took 1 base from V and 4 from J; bases not matched to a gene: 3. CDR1 is SEHNR and CDR2 is FQNEAQ in the germline V gene (reference sequence). CDR3 in DNA: TGTGCCAGCAGCTTAGTTGTAGCGGGAGGGTACGAGCAGTACTTC. This codes for CASSLVVAGGYEQYF.

J is TRBJ1-2 and V is TRBV24-1, with 8 positions matching TRBD1. The CDR3 is made up of 12 amino acids. V shed 6 bases and J 8 bases; nucleotides not matched to a gene: 4. Germline V CDR1 and CDR2: KGHDR, SFDVKD. CDR3 in DNA: TGTGCCACCAGTTGGGCAGGGGGCGGCTACACCTTC. Its translation: CATSWAGGGYTF.

The gene calls are TRBV12-3 or TRBV12-4 and TRBJ1-5; D perhaps matches TRBD1 (5 bases). The CDR3 extends over 15 amino acids. Deletions cut 2 bases from V and 4 bases from J, with 12 bases between. CDR3 in amino acids: CASSLRSRGNQPQHF. CDR3 DNA: TGTGCCAGCAGTTTAAGGTCACGGGGGAATCAGCCCCAGCATTTT.

In the case of this clonotype: With a much larger clone just one base away, this may be a read error. The chain couples TRBV7-2 to TRBJ1-1; D is unclear. V gave up 7 bases and J gave up 1 base, with 16 bases separating them. Germline-derived CDR1 and CDR2 are SGHTA and FQGNSA. The CDR3 spans 15 residues. As DNA, the CDR3 is TGTGCCAGCAACCCTCTTAACGGCCCGAACACTGAAGCTTTCTTT. This translates into CASNPLNGPNTEAFF.

The chain is built from TRBV7-2 and TRBJ2-2, with a tentative D call TRBD2 (5 bases). Germline values: CDR1 SGHTA, CDR2 FQGNSA. Trimming removed 6 bases from V and 2 bases from J, with 10 bases in between. This CDR3 comprises 14 residues. The CDR3 protein is CASRRTENTGELFF. The CDR3 bases are TGTGCCAGCAGGCGGACTGAAAACACCGGGGAGCTGTTTTTT.

Regarding this clonotype: Just one base apart from a much larger clone, this may be a read error. The rearrangement uses TRBV24-1 and TRBJ1-4; D is ambiguous. CDR3 size: 15 residues. Germline CDR1 and CDR2: KGHDR and SFDVKD. Trimming left V 2 bases short and J 3 bases short, with 9 bases between. The CDR3 DNA sequence: TGTGCCACCAGTGATTCCGGCGACTCTAATGAAAAACTGTTTTTT. This codes for CATSDSGDSNEKLFF.

The V gene is TRBV7-2, the J gene TRBJ2-5; TRBD1 is a possible D gene (6 bases). Trimming took 4 bases from V and 2 from J, leaving 17 bases between them. The germline V gene has CDR1 SGHTA and CDR2 FQGNSA. This CDR3 comprises 16 residues. DNA for the CDR3: TGTGCCAGCAGCTCGTCAACAGGGTGGGGGCAAGAGACCCAGTACTTC. Protein sequence: CASSSSTGWGQETQYF.

V usage is TRBV15 and J usage is TRBJ2-7; 7 bases agree with TRBD2. From germline, CDR1 is LNHNV and CDR2 YYDKDF (reference sequence). CDR3 size: 15 residues. Trimming removed 3 bases from V and 0 bases from J; junction bases left unmatched: 5. The CDR3 here is CATSSSSGASYEQYF. The DNA of the CDR3 is TGTGCCACCAGCAGCTCTAGCGGAGCCTCCTACGAGCAGTACTTC.

This clonotype was picked up a small number of times. The gene calls are TRBV20-1 and TRBJ2-7, with 11 bases aligning to TRBD1. Trimming removed 6 bases from V and 4 bases from J; junction bases left unmatched: 8. This CDR3 is 14 amino acids long. Germline CDR1 DFQATT, CDR2 SNEGSKA (reference sequence). DNA of the CDR3: TGCAGTGCCCCAGGGGACAGGGGGAGTTACGAGCAGTACTTC. Translated: CSAPGDRGSYEQYF.

This chain uses TRBV2 with TRBJ1-2, with 7 bases fitting TRBD1. The CDR3 has 14 residues. After removal of 7 bases from V and 2 bases from J, the junction contained 7 bases not matched to a gene. Germline V gene lookup returns CDR1 SNHLY and CDR2 FYNNEI. The CDR3 DNA reads as TGTGCCAGCACCCAGACAGGGCCCAACTATGGCTACACCTTC. Protein product: CASTQTGPNYGYTF.

The chain couples TRBV20-1 to TRBJ1-2; 7 bases align to TRBD1. Unmatched junction bases numbered 2, after V lost 4 bases and J lost 6 bases. The length of the CDR3 is 11 residues. Germline assignment: CDR1 DFQATT and CDR2 SNEGSKA (reference sequence). As DNA, the CDR3 is TGCAGTGCTAACAGGGGAAATGGCTACACCTTC. Translating gives CSANRGNGYTF.

A remark on this clonotype: A much larger clone differs by one base, so this may be a read error. The CDR3 DNA is TGTGCCAGTACAAGACAGGGTCCGAACACTGAAGCTTTCTTT. Protein sequence: CASTRQGPNTEAFF. The chain uses TRBV19 and TRBJ1-1, with 7 positions matching TRBD1. CDR3 length: 14 residues. Germline CDR1 is LNHDA and CDR2 is SQIVND (reference sequence). The trim removed 7 bases at V and 1 base at J, leaving 6 bases unmatched.

The chain uses TRBV5-5 and TRBJ1-1, with a possible D match to TRBD1 (6 bases). V lost 5 bases and J lost 9, with 17 bases in between. In germline, CDR1 is SGHKS, CDR2 YYEKEE (reference sequence). The CDR3 loop spans 13 amino acids. CDR3 loop: CASSYREGFQAFF. As DNA, the CDR3 is TGTGCCAGCAGTTACAGGGAGGGGTTTCAAGCTTTCTTT.

The chain links TRBV6-6 to TRBJ2-7; tentative D call: TRBD1 (5 bases). CDR1 MNHNY and CDR2 SVGAGI come from the germline V gene (reference sequence). V was trimmed by 5 bases and J by 3 bases, leaving 11 bases between them. The CDR3 covers 13 residues. This CDR3 reads CASSAQGVYEQYF. CDR3 DNA: TGTGCCAGCAGTGCCCAGGGCGTCTACGAGCAGTACTTC.

This clonotype was picked up a small number of times. The rearrangement uses TRBV24-1 and TRBJ2-5, with TRBD2 identical over 9 bases. The CDR3 runs to 15 residues. V lost 11 bases to trimming and J lost 0 bases; unmatched junction nucleotides: 9. CDR1 and CDR2 from the germline V gene are KGHDR and SFDVKD. The CDR3 DNA reads as TGTGCCAGCAGAGTGGCGGGAGGGTACCAAGAGACCCAGTACTTC. This sequence encodes CASRVAGGYQETQYF.

This clonotype was recorded many times. V gene TRBV29-1 combines with J gene TRBJ1-2, with D possibly TRBD1 on 5 matching bases. Trimming left V 0 bases short and J 4 bases short, with 12 bases between. Germline CDR1 and CDR2: SQVTM and ANQGSEA. CDR3 length: 14 residues. The CDR3 sequence: CSVEEGDVFYGYTF. DNA for the CDR3: TGCAGCGTTGAAGAAGGGGATGTATTCTATGGCTACACCTTC.

On this clonotype itself: A read error is possible here, since a much larger clone lies one base away. The chain combines TRBV29-1 with TRBJ2-7; 8 positions agree with TRBD2. Germline V lookup: CDR1 SQVTM, CDR2 ANQGSEA. The CDR3 extends over 11 amino acids. The CDR3 nucleotides are TGCAGCGTGCGGGGGGCGAACGAGCAGCACTTC. Protein: CSVRGANEQHF.

V usage is TRBV12-3 or TRBV12-4 and J usage is TRBJ1-2; D call uncertain. Between the trimmed V and J ends, which lost 5 bases and 13 bases, there was a span of 5 bases. CDR3 length equals 8 residues. CDR3 amino acids: CASSGSTF. The CDR3 nucleotides are TGTGCCAGCAGTGGCAGCACCTTC.

Comments on this clonotype: A clone one base away is much larger, so this may be a read error. The V and J genes are TRBV10-3 and TRBJ1-3, with D perhaps TRBD1 (5 bases). Germline V gene data show CDR1 as ENHRY and CDR2 as SYGVKD. The CDR3 covers 19 residues. The V gene lost 0 bases and the J gene lost 3 bases, with 21 bases spanning the gap. CDR3 in DNA: TGTGCCATCAGTGAGTCACCCGGGGCGACACACTCCAATGGAAACACCATATATTTT. Protein: CAISESPGATHSNGNTIYF.

Only a few counts were recorded for this clonotype. V gene TRBV7-2 combines with J gene TRBJ2-5; no clear D. V was pared by 5 bases and J by 1 base, with 11 bases between. CDR3 length: 14 residues. Germline-derived CDR1 and CDR2 are SGHTA and FQGNSA. CDR3 sequence: CASSSLSVQETQYF. In DNA form, the CDR3 reads TGTGCCAGCAGCAGCCTCTCCGTCCAAGAGACCCAGTACTTC.

Details on this clonotype: A read error is possible here, since a much larger clone lies one base away. In nucleotides, the CDR3 is TGTGCCAGCAGAGGGCGGGAGGACTCCTACAAGCAGTACTTC. It codes for CASRGREDSYKQYF. The chain uses TRBV7-9 and TRBJ2-7, with TRBD2 matching 8 bases. Germline CDR1 reads SEHNR; CDR2 reads FQNEAQ (reference sequence). This CDR3 contains 14 residues.

This clonotype was detected ten times or more. One junction end disagrees with the germline gene, perhaps due to a read error. The chain recombines TRBV2 with TRBJ1-1; 7 nucleotides agree with TRBD1. This CDR3 has 14 amino acids. Germline-derived CDR1 and CDR2 are SNHLY and FYNNEI. The CDR3 DNA is TGTGCCACCAGTTACAGGGGAACGGGCACTGAAGCTTTCTTT. Residues: CATSYRGTGTEAFF. Based on the CDR3 plus reference TRBV2 and TRBJ1-1, the full variable domain is EPEVTQTPSHQVTQMGQEVILRCVPISNHLYFYWYRQILGQKVEFLVSFYNNEISEKSEIFDDQFSVERPDGSNFTLKIRSTKLEDSAMYFCATSYRGTGTEAFFGQGTRLTVV.

This clonotype has a count of ten or more. The chain recombines TRBV7-6 with TRBJ1-6; no firm D call. Germline CDR1 reads SGHVS; CDR2 reads FNYEAQ. Between the trimmed V and J ends, which lost 1 base and 5 bases, there was a span of 9 bases. This CDR3 is 15 amino acids long. CDR3 in DNA: TGTGCCAGCAGCTTAGTCGGACGGGATAATTCACCCCTCCACTTT. Translated: CASSLVGRDNSPLHF.

A remark on this clonotype: A read error may explain this, as a much larger clone is one base away. The chain uses TRBV9 and TRBJ1-2; D may be TRBD1 (5 bases). From germline, CDR1 is SGDLS and CDR2 YYNGEE. There are 15 residues in the CDR3. The CDR3 here is CAGSVGKTRQRGYTF. CDR3 DNA: TGTGCCGGCAGCGTAGGGAAGACCCGACAGCGTGGCTACACCTTC. The complete variable domain, with remaining parts taken from reference TRBV9 and TRBJ1-2, reads DSGVTQTPKHLITATGQRVTLRCSPRSGDLSVYWYQQSLDQGLQFLIQYYNGEERAKGNILERFSAQQFPDLHSELNLSSLELGDSALYFCAGSVGKTRQRGYTFGSGTRLTVV.

Remarks on this clonotype: A clone one base away is much larger, so this may be a read error. The chain employs TRBV6-5 and TRBJ1-1; the D is unclear. Per germline, CDR1 MNHEY and CDR2 SVGAGI. The CDR3 is 15 residues long. The CDR3 protein is CAISYHAGMETEAFF. The DNA of the CDR3 is TGTGCCATCAGTTACCACGCCGGCATGGAGACTGAAGCTTTCTTT.

This clonotype was picked up many times. This chain connects TRBV7-2 to TRBJ1-6; TRBD1 is a possible D gene (5 bases). The CDR3 contains 13 residues. V was pared by 5 bases and J by 5 bases, with 7 bases between. The germline gives CDR1 SGHTA, CDR2 FQGNSA. The DNA for the CDR3 is TGTGCCAGCAGCACAGGAAATAATTCACCCCTCCACTTT. This sequence encodes CASSTGNNSPLHF.

Remarks on this clonotype: This may stem from a read error, because a much larger clone lies one nucleotide away. The CDR3 spells CASNTGGSGNTIYF. The CDR3 region has the DNA TGTGCCAGCAATACAGGGGGATCTGGAAACACCATATATTTT. The chain recombines TRBV2 with TRBJ1-3; 8 bases agree with TRBD1. V gave up 7 bases and J gave up 1 base; unmatched junction bases: 3. CDR1 and CDR2 from the germline V gene are SNHLY and FYNNEI. The CDR3 has 14 residues.

The chain recombines TRBV7-2 with TRBJ2-2, with 8 bases identical to TRBD2. V lost 5 bases to trimming and J lost 6 bases; unmatched junction nucleotides: 11. From germline, CDR1 is SGHTA and CDR2 FQGNSA. The CDR3 sequence is 16 residues long. As DNA, the CDR3 is TGTGCCAGCAGCCCCGGCGGTGGCGGGAGGCCCGGGGAGCTGTTTTTT. This sequence encodes CASSPGGGGRPGELFF.

This clonotype was counted at least ten times. This sequence joins TRBV7-2 and TRBJ2-7; D may be TRBD1 (6 bases). The V and J ends lost 5 bases and 5 bases respectively, with 16 bases between them. The CDR3 is made up of 14 amino acids. Germline V gene data show CDR1 as SGHTA and CDR2 as FQGNSA. The CDR3 here is CASSAARGSDEQYF. In DNA form, the CDR3 reads TGTGCCAGCAGCGCGGCCAGGGGATCGGACGAGCAGTACTTC.